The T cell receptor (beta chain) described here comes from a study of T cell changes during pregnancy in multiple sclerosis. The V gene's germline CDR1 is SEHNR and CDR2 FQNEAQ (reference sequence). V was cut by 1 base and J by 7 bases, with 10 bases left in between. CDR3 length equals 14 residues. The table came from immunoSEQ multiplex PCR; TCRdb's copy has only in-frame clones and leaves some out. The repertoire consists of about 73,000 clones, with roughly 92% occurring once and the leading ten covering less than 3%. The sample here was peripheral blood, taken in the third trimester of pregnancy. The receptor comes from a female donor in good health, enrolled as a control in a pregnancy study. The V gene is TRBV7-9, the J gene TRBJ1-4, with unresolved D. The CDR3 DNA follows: TGTGCCAGCAGCTTAGGAGCGTCCGGTGAAAAACTGTTTTTT. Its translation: CASSLGASGEKLFF.